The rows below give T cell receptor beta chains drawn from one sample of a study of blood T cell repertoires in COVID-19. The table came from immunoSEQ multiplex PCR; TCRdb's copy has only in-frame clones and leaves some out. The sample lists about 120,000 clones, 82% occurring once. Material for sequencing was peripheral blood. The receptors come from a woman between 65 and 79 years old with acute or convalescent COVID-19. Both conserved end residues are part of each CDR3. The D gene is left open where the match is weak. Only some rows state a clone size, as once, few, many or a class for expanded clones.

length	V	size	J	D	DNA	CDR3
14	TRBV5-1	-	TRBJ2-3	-	TGCGCCAGCAGTGGTCTCAGCGGCACAGATACGCAGTATTTT	CASSGLSGTDTQYF
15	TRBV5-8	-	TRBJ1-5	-	TGTGCCAGCAGCCTTGCAGGGGCGGGTAATCAGCCCCAGCATTTT	CASSLAGAGNQPQHF
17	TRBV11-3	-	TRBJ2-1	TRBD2	TGTGCCAGCAGCTTACTAGCGGGGGGCCCCCCTAACAATGAGCAGTTCTTC	CASSLLAGGPPNNEQFF
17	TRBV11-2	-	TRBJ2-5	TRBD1	TGTGCCAGCAGCTCACGGACAGGGACGGAGGTGCGAGAGACCCAGTACTTC	CASSSRTGTEVRETQYF
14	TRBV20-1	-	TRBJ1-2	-	TGCAGTGCTAGTAATTGGAGGGAACGCTATGGCTACACCTTC	CSASNWRERYGYTF
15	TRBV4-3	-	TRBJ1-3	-	TGCGCCAGCAGCCAAGATCCGGGGGTTGGAAACACCATATATTTT	CASSQDPGVGNTIYF
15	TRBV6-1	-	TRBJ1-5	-	TGTGCCAGCAGTGAATCGGGTAGGGAGGATCAGCCCCAGCATTTT	CASSESGREDQPQHF
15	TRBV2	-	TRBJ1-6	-	TGTGCCAGCAGTGCCGAAACTACACCTGGTTCACCCCTCCACTTT	CASSAETTPGSPLHF
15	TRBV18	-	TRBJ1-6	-	TGTGCCAGCTCACCATCTACAGGAGCAAATTCACCCCTCCACTTT	CASSPSTGANSPLHF
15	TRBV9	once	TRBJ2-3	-	TGTGCCAGCAGCGTAGCGGGGGGCCAAGCAGATACGCAGTATTTT	CASSVAGGQADTQYF
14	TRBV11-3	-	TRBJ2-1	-	TGTGCCAGCAGCTTAGCTGCCAGGGACAATGAGCAGTTCTTC	CASSLAARDNEQFF
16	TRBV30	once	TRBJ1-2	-	TGTGCCTGGAGTGTAATAGGGGATTCGGTGAACTATGGCTACACCTTC	CAWSVIGDSVNYGYTF
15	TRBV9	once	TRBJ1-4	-	TGTGCCAGCAGCGTCCAGGGTCTAAAAGGGGAAAAACTGTTTTTT	CASSVQGLKGEKLFF
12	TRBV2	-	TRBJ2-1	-	TGTGCCAGCAGCTCGGACAGCAATGAGCAGTTCTTC	CASSSDSNEQFF
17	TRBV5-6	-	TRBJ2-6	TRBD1	TGTGCCAGCAGCTTACACAGGGGGATCTCTGGGGCCAACGTCCTGACTTTC	CASSLHRGISGANVLTF
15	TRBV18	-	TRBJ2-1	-	TGTGCCAGCTCACCGGGACACAACTCCTACAATGAGCAGTTCTTC	CASSPGHNSYNEQFF
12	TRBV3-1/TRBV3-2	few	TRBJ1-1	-	TGTGCCAGCAGCTTTATTCGTTCTGAAGCTTTCTTT	CASSFIRSEAFF
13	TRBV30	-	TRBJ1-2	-	TGTGCCTGGAGCAATGGACAGTCGGGTGGCTACACCTTC	CAWSNGQSGGYTF
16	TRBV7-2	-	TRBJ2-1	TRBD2	TGTGCCAGCAGCTCGACTAGCGGGGGGGTACGGTCTGAGCAGTTCTTC	CASSSTSGGVRSEQFF
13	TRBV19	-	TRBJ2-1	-	TGTGCCAGTGGGGGTTGGGGGCTCAATGAGCAGTTCTTC	CASGGWGLNEQFF
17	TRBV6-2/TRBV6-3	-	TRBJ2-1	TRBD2	TGTGCCAGCAGTCTCCGGCGGGGGGGCTCTACGGGGAGTGAGCAGTTCTTC	CASSLRRGGSTGSEQFF
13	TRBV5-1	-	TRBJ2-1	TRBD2	TGCGCCAGCAGACTAGCGGGGGTTTATGAGCAGTTCTTC	CASRLAGVYEQFF
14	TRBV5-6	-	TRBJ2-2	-	TGTGCCAGCACCGGAGCAGGTCGGGACGGGGAGCTGTTTTTT	CASTGAGRDGELFF
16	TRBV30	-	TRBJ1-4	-	TGTGCCTGGAGTGTAGGTCTGACACCCGCTAATGAAAAACTGTTTTTT	CAWSVGLTPANEKLFF
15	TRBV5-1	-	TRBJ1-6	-	TGCGCCAGCAGCTTGGCCGCGGCAGGGGACTCACCCCTCCACTTT	CASSLAAAGDSPLHF
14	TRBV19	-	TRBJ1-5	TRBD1	TGTGCCAGTACCACGACAGGGTTGAATCAGCCCCAGCATTTT	CASTTTGLNQPQHF
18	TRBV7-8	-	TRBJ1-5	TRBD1	TGTGCCAGCAGCTTAGGGGGTCTGGGACAGTGGGGCGGTCAGCCCCAGCATTTT	CASSLGGLGQWGGQPQHF
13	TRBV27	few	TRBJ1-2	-	TGTGCCAGCAGTTCATACAGCGGGGGTGGCTACACCTTC	CASSSYSGGGYTF
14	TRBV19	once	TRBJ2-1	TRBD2	TGTGCCAGTAGGATAGCGGGGGGCCACAATGAGCAGTTCTTC	CASRIAGGHNEQFF
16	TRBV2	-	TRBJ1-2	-	TGTGCCAGCAGTGACTGGGGTCCCCGAGGGTCTGATGGCTACACCTTC	CASSDWGPRGSDGYTF
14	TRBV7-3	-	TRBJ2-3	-	TGTGCCAGCAGCTTAAGTGAGGGCACAGATACGCAGTATTTT	CASSLSEGTDTQYF
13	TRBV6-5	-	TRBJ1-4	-	TGTGCCAGCAGTTACAGCCATAATGAAAAACTGTTTTTT	CASSYSHNEKLFF
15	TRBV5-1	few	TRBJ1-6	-	TGCGCCAGCAGCTTGGCAGAGGAGGTTAATTCACCCCTCCACTTT	CASSLAEEVNSPLHF
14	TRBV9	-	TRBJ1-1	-	TGTGCCAGCAGCGTAGATCCCTTGAACACTGAAGCTTTCTTT	CASSVDPLNTEAFF
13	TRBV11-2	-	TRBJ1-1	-	TGTGCCAGCAGCCACACAATGAACACTGAAGCTTTCTTT	CASSHTMNTEAFF
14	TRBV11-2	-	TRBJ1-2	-	TGTGCCAGCAGTCTCTGGCGGGGGGACTATGGCTACACCTTC	CASSLWRGDYGYTF
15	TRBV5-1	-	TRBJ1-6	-	TGCGCCAGCAGCGAAGACAGTGCCTATAATTCACCCCTCCACTTT	CASSEDSAYNSPLHF
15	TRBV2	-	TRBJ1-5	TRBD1	TGTGCCAGCAGACCGGACAGGGCCCGCAATCAGCCCCAGCATTTT	CASRPDRARNQPQHF
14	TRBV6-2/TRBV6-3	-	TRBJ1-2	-	TGTGCCAGCAGTTACTCGAGTTCAGGCTATGGCTACACCTTC	CASSYSSSGYGYTF
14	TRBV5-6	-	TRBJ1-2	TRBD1	TGTGCCAGCAGCCAGGGACAGACTCTCTATGGCTACACCTTC	CASSQGQTLYGYTF
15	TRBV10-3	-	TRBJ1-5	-	TGTGCCATCAGCGTTGACGGAGGGCTCAATCAGCCCCAGCATTTT	CAISVDGGLNQPQHF
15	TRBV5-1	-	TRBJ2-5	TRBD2	TGCGCCAGCAGCACCGGACTAGCGGGGGAAGAGACCCAGTACTTC	CASSTGLAGEETQYF
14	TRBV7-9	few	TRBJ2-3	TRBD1	TGTGCCAGCAGCTTAAGACAGGGGGCAGATACGCAGTATTTT	CASSLRQGADTQYF
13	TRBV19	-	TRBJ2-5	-	TGTGCCAGCAGTTCAGGGTACCAAGAGACCCAGTACTTC	CASSSGYQETQYF
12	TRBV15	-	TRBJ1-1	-	TGTGCCACCAGCAGTTCCCAGGGCAAAGCTTTCTTT	CATSSSQGKAFF
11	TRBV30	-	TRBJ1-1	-	TGTGCCGGGTCCCGGGACAATGAAGCTTTCTTT	CAGSRDNEAFF
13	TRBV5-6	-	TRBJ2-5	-	TGTGCCAGCAGCCTCCGTGGCTGGGAGACCCAGTACTTC	CASSLRGWETQYF
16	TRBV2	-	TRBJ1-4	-	TGTGCCAGCAGCGAAAACGGGGGGGAAAGAGGTGAAAAACTGTTTTTT	CASSENGGERGEKLFF
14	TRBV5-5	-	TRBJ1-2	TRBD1	TGTGCCAGCAGCTCGAGCCTGACAGGGGAGGGCTACACCTTC	CASSSSLTGEGYTF
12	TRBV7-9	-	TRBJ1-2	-	TGTGCCAGCAGCGAGGACAGCTCTGGTTACTCCTTC	CASSEDSSGYSF